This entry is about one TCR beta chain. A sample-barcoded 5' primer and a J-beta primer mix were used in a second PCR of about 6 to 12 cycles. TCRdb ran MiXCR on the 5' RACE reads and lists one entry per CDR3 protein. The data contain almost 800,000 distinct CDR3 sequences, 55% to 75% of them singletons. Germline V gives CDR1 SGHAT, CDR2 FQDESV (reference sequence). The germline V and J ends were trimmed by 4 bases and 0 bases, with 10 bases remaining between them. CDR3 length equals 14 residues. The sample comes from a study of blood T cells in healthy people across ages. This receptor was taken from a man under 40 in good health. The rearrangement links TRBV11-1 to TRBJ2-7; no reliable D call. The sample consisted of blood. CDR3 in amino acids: CASSSTERSYEQYF. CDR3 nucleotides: TGTGCCAGCAGCTCAACGGAGCGCTCCTACGAGCAGTACTTC.